Each of the 21 T cell receptor beta chains below was sequenced from the same sample in a study of blood T cell repertoires in COVID-19. Generated by immunoSEQ multiplex PCR, the TCRdb table keeps only in-frame clones and is missing some. The sample holds over 350,000 clones, nearly 90% seen once. Material for sequencing was PBMCs or T cells enriched from blood (not recorded which). The receptor set was obtained from a woman aged 18-29 years with acute COVID-19.

The chain is built from TRBV27 and TRBJ2-1; TRBD2 aligns across 8 bases. Germline CDR1 MNHEY, CDR2 SMNVEV (reference sequence). V lost 6 bases, J lost 6 bases, and 10 bases stayed unmatched. The CDR3 totals 15 residues. This CDR3 is CASRPKAGVPNEQFF. The CDR3, as DNA: TGTGCCAGCAGACCGAAAGCGGGAGTCCCCAATGAGCAGTTCTTC.

The chain recombines TRBV3-1 (or the pseudogene TRBV3-2) with TRBJ2-1, with 12 bases identical to TRBD2. This CDR3 is 19 amino acids long. The germline CDR1 and CDR2 sequences are LGHDT and YNNKEL (reference sequence). The J segment lost 7 bases and the V segment lost 3 bases, leaving 16 bases of the junction unmatched. The CDR3 region is CASSHRWLAGGAEGNEQFF. The CDR3 region has the DNA TGTGCCAGCAGCCACCGTTGGCTAGCGGGGGGGGCTGAGGGGAATGAGCAGTTCTTC.

This chain connects TRBV6-5 to TRBJ1-1, with 11 positions matching TRBD1. This CDR3 has 13 residues. After removal of 7 bases from V and 6 bases from J, the junction contained 4 bases not matched to a gene. Germline loops: CDR1 MNHEY, CDR2 SVGAGI. DNA for the CDR3: TGTGCCAGCACCGGACAGGGGGCAGCTGAAGCTTTCTTT. Translating it yields CASTGQGAAEAFF.

This clone came up a few times. The rearrangement uses TRBV7-6 and TRBJ2-5; 9 bases are a match to TRBD1. This CDR3 comprises 16 residues. From germline, CDR1 is SGHVS and CDR2 FNYEAQ. Unmatched junction bases numbered 6, after V lost 1 base and J lost 3 bases. The CDR3 DNA follows: TGTGCCAGCAGCTTAGTCCCGGGGGACAGGGAAGAGACCCAGTACTTC. Translated, it gives CASSLVPGDREETQYF. Full variable domain (outside the CDR3, taken from reference TRBV7-6 and TRBJ2-5): GAGVSQSPRYKVTKRGQDVALRCDPISGHVSLYWYRQALGQGPEFLTYFNYEAQQDKSGLPNDRFSAERPEGSISTLTIQRTEQRDSAMYRCASSLVPGDREETQYFGPGTRLLVL.

A single count supports this clone. This chain uses TRBV18 with TRBJ1-2, with D perhaps TRBD1 (5 bases). The length of the CDR3 is 14 residues. Germline V gives CDR1 KGHSH, CDR2 LQKENI. V gave up 1 base and J gave up 0 bases, with 6 bases separating them. CDR3 sequence: CASSPQGSNYGYTF. The CDR3 coding sequence is TGTGCCAGCTCACCACAGGGGTCTAACTATGGCTACACCTTC.

This clone was seen a few times. This rearrangement joins TRBV3-1 (or the pseudogene TRBV3-2) to TRBJ1-2; D is perhaps TRBD1 (6 bases). This CDR3 has 13 residues. Germline lookup yields CDR1 LGHDT and CDR2 YNNKEL (reference sequence). Trimming took off 5 bases at V and 5 bases at J, with 12 bases between the two ends. The CDR3: CASSWDMGYGYTF. The CDR3 coding sequence is TGTGCCAGCAGCTGGGACATGGGGTATGGCTACACCTTC.

V and J are TRBV7-3 and TRBJ2-1, with TRBD2 matching 8 bases. There are 16 residues in the CDR3. CDR1 and CDR2 (germline): SGHTA, FQGTGA. The J segment lost 1 base and the V segment lost 6 bases, leaving 8 bases of the junction unmatched. CDR3 amino acids: CASSNFGGESYNEQFF. CDR3 in DNA: TGTGCCAGCAGTAATTTCGGGGGGGAATCCTACAATGAGCAGTTCTTC.

This chain connects TRBV27 to TRBJ2-1; 7 bases match TRBD1. With 3 bases clipped from V and 7 bases from J, the junction kept 3 bases outside the gene matches. The CDR3 runs 13 residues. Looked up from germline, CDR1 is MNHEY and CDR2 is SMNVEV (reference sequence). The CDR3, as DNA: TGTGCCAGCAGTTTGGGACAGTTGAATGAGCAGTTCTTC. Amino acids: CASSLGQLNEQFF.

In DNA form, the CDR3 reads TGTGCCAGCAGCCCCGGGACAGGGAACACCGGGGAGCTGTTTTTT. Protein: CASSPGTGNTGELFF. The chain couples TRBV6-5 to TRBJ2-2; 8 bases agree with TRBD1. Trimming cost V 6 bases and J 1 base; bases outside gene matches: 4. CDR1 is MNHEY and CDR2 is SVGAGI in the germline V gene. The CDR3 runs to 15 residues.

The chain recombines TRBV2 with TRBJ1-5, with D maybe TRBD1 (5 bases). Trimming removed 4 bases at V and 5 bases at J, with 12 bases between. Germline V gives CDR1 SNHLY, CDR2 FYNNEI. The CDR3 has 14 residues. CDR3 region: CASSVQGTDQPQHF. For the CDR3, the DNA is TGTGCCAGCAGTGTTCAAGGGACTGATCAGCCCCAGCATTTT. Complete variable domain (other parts from reference TRBV2 and TRBJ1-5): EPEVTQTPSHQVTQMGQEVILRCVPISNHLYFYWYRQILGQKVEFLVSFYNNEISEKSEIFDDQFSVERPDGSNFTLKIRSTKLEDSAMYFCASSVQGTDQPQHFGDGTRLSIL.

In its sample, this clone was seen once. V gene TRBV2 combines with J gene TRBJ1-5; D uncertain. V lost 4 bases, J lost 0 bases, and 7 bases lay in between. Germline V gives CDR1 SNHLY, CDR2 FYNNEI. The CDR3 length is 14 residues. The CDR3 region has the DNA TGTGCCAGCAGTGTGGGCCTTAGCAATCAGCCCCAGCATTTT. This translates into CASSVGLSNQPQHF.

The rearrangement uses TRBV6-6 and TRBJ1-4; 8 bases are a match to TRBD1. Unmatched junction bases numbered 8, after V lost 2 bases and J lost 6 bases. There are 16 residues in the CDR3. CDR1 is MNHNY, CDR2 SVGAGI, per germline (reference sequence). The CDR3 coding sequence is TGTGCCAGCAGTTACCAGCTGGACAGGGAGGATGAAAAACTGTTTTTT. Translating gives CASSYQLDREDEKLFF.

The CDR3 DNA reads TGCAGCGTTCCAAAGGGGACTAGTTTGTTTAACGAGCAGTTCTTC. Protein sequence: CSVPKGTSLFNEQFF. V and J are TRBV29-1 and TRBJ2-1, with 8 bases that match TRBD2. This CDR3 is 15 amino acids long. The trim removed 5 bases at V and 10 bases at J, leaving 16 bases unmatched. CDR1 and CDR2 (germline): SQVTM, ANQGSEA.

The chain has TRBV5-4 and TRBJ2-5, with TRBD1 as a possible D gene (5 bases). The germline gives CDR1 SGHNT, CDR2 YYREEE (reference sequence). The V end was cut by 3 bases, the J end by 6 bases, with 15 bases between. CDR3 length equals 14 residues. As DNA, the CDR3 is TGTGCCAGCAGCTCCGTGGGGCCAGGGCAGACCCAGTACTTC. Translation gives CASSSVGPGQTQYF.

This clone has only a few counts. The chain recombines TRBV19 with TRBJ1-6; 7 nucleotides line up with TRBD1. V shed 1 base and J 10 bases; nucleotides not matched to a gene: 4. The CDR3 spans 14 residues. Germline assignment: CDR1 LNHDA and CDR2 SQIVND (reference sequence). The CDR3 nucleotides are TGTGCCAGTAGTATAGGACAGGGAAAATCACCCCTCCACTTT. As protein: CASSIGQGKSPLHF.

The chain couples TRBV7-2 to TRBJ2-5; D remains unclear. V was clipped by 0 bases and J by 7 bases, with 6 bases between them. The CDR3 runs to 12 residues. The V gene's germline CDR1 is SGHTA and CDR2 FQGNSA. CDR3 region: CASSLASSTQYF. The CDR3 nucleotides are TGTGCCAGCAGCTTAGCGTCGTCGACCCAGTACTTC.

Comment on this clone: Other DNA sequences of this sample code for an identical CDR3. J is TRBJ2-1 and V is TRBV6-5, with D possibly TRBD2 on 6 matching bases. The V end lost 4 bases, the J end lost 2 bases, and 12 bases lay between the germline ends. This CDR3 has 15 residues. Looked up from germline, CDR1 is MNHEY and CDR2 is SVGAGI. The CDR3 bases are TGTGCCAGCAGTTTCGAGGGAGGAGCCTACAATGAGCAGTTCTTC. Residues: CASSFEGGAYNEQFF.

This clone was detected only once. CDR3 bases: TGTGCCAGCAGCCTCCCGGGACTTCTAAATTCACCCCTCCACTTT. Translated: CASSLPGLLNSPLHF. The chain carries TRBV3-1 (or the pseudogene TRBV3-2) and TRBJ1-6; D is perhaps TRBD1 (5 bases). Per the germline V gene, CDR1 is LGHDT and CDR2 is YNNKEL (reference sequence). The germline V and J ends were trimmed by 4 bases and 7 bases, with 14 bases remaining between them. The CDR3 length is 15 residues.

The sample holds one count of this clone. The genes are TRBV21-1 and TRBJ2-5; whether TRBD1, the table's D call, matches the DNA was not checked. TRBV21-1 is given as a pseudogene. This CDR3 has 13 residues. Here the CDR3 reads CASSRQGPETQYF. CDR3 nucleotides: TGTGCCAGTAGTCGACAGGGGCCAGAGACCCAGTACTTC.

The rearrangement links TRBV18 to TRBJ2-7; a possible D gene is TRBD2 (5 bases). The CDR3 length is 15 residues. V was pared by 3 bases and J by 3 bases, with 15 bases between. The V gene's germline CDR1 is KGHSH and CDR2 LQKENI. As DNA, the CDR3 is TGTGCCAGCTCACCCGGGCGGACCGGGGACTACGAGCAGTACTTC. Its translation: CASSPGRTGDYEQYF.

This clone has just a few counts. The chain carries TRBV19 and TRBJ1-2, with D hard to call. V lost 4 bases and J lost 2, with 11 bases in between. The CDR3 totals 14 residues. The germline gives CDR1 LNHDA, CDR2 SQIVND (reference sequence). The CDR3 sequence: CASSTPDGNYGYTF. DNA of the CDR3: TGTGCCAGTAGTACCCCCGACGGGAACTATGGCTACACCTTC.